A selection of T cell receptor beta chains follows, all from one sample in a study of cytomegalovirus exposure and HLA in healthy donors. TCRdb's copy holds only in-frame clones and misses some; the assay was immunoSEQ multiplex PCR. The sample records over 70,000 clones, roughly 80% being singletons. The sequenced sample was PBMCs. The receptor source for this set is a man in his fifties or sixties in good health and CMV-seropositive. Each CDR3 is given with its conserved first and last residue. The D gene is left open where the match is weak. Clone size is given for some rows only: seen once, a few or many times, or a class if the clone is expanded.

V: TRBV5-4; size: -; J: TRBJ2-7; length: 16; D: -; CDR3: CASSPKFLAGSYEQYF; DNA: TGTGCCAGCAGCCCCAAGTTTCTGGCGGGCAGCTACGAGCAGTACTTC
V: TRBV7-3; size: -; J: TRBJ2-3; length: 15; D: TRBD2; CDR3: CASSLAGEGADTQYF; DNA: TGTGCCAGCAGCTTGGCGGGAGAGGGCGCAGATACGCAGTATTTT
V: TRBV6-5; size: -; J: TRBJ2-1; length: 15; D: TRBD1; CDR3: CASSYEGAAYNEQFF; DNA: TGTGCCAGCAGTTACGAGGGGGCAGCCTACAATGAGCAGTTCTTC
V: TRBV11-2; size: -; J: TRBJ1-2; length: 13; D: -; CDR3: CASSLGQNYGYTF; DNA: TGTGCCAGCAGCTTAGGACAGAACTATGGCTACACCTTC
V: TRBV5-6; size: -; J: TRBJ1-6; length: 15; D: TRBD1; CDR3: CASSSGTGVQSPLHF; DNA: TGTGCCAGCAGCTCCGGGACAGGGGTTCAATCACCCCTCCACTTT
V: TRBV27; size: -; J: TRBJ2-7; length: 15; D: -; CDR3: CASREPFYVHYEQYF; DNA: TGTGCCAGCAGAGAGCCTTTTTACGTCCATTACGAGCAGTACTTC
V: TRBV6-1; size: -; J: TRBJ1-2; length: 13; D: -; CDR3: CASSLVTNYGYTF; DNA: TGTGCCAGCAGCCTGGTTACTAATTATGGCTACACCTTC
V: TRBV6-5; size: -; J: TRBJ2-7; length: 13; D: -; CDR3: CASSFDSGYEQYF; DNA: TGTGCCAGCAGTTTCGACAGTGGCTACGAGCAGTACTTC
V: TRBV19; size: -; J: TRBJ1-5; length: 15; D: TRBD1; CDR3: CASTPRDRGNQPQHF; DNA: TGTGCCAGTACCCCCCGAGACAGGGGGAATCAGCCCCAGCATTTT
V: TRBV18; size: -; J: TRBJ2-3; length: 15; D: -; CDR3: CASSPAQGYTDTQYF; DNA: TGTGCCAGCTCACCCGCGCAGGGATACACAGATACGCAGTATTTT
V: TRBV18; size: -; J: TRBJ2-3; length: 14; D: TRBD2; CDR3: CASSPGGGTDTQYF; DNA: TGTGCCAGCTCACCGGGGGGGGGCACAGATACGCAGTATTTT
V: TRBV27; size: -; J: TRBJ2-7; length: 13; D: TRBD1; CDR3: CASSLGQGGEQYF; DNA: TGTGCCAGCAGTCTGGGACAGGGCGGGGAGCAGTACTTC
V: TRBV5-5; size: once; J: TRBJ1-4; length: 15; D: TRBD1; CDR3: CASSTKGQGSEKLFF; DNA: TGTGCCAGCAGCACCAAGGGACAGGGGAGTGAAAAACTGTTTTTT
V: TRBV7-2; size: -; J: TRBJ1-5; length: 12; D: -; CDR3: CASSLERGPQHF; DNA: TGTGCCAGCAGCTTAGAACGAGGGCCCCAGCATTTT
V: TRBV7-3; size: -; J: TRBJ2-5; length: 15; D: TRBD2; CDR3: CASSSLAGVSETQYF; DNA: TGTGCCAGCAGCTCGCTAGCGGGAGTATCAGAGACCCAGTACTTC
V: TRBV10-3; size: once; J: TRBJ2-5; length: 13; D: TRBD2; CDR3: CATGLAGQETQYF; DNA: TGTGCCACGGGACTAGCGGGACAAGAGACCCAGTACTTC
V: TRBV5-8; size: -; J: TRBJ2-1; length: 11; D: -; CDR3: CASKEKNEQFF; DNA: TGTGCCAGCAAAGAGAAGAATGAGCAGTTCTTC
V: TRBV2; size: -; J: TRBJ2-2; length: 14; D: TRBD1; CDR3: CASGERTGTGELFF; DNA: TGTGCCAGCGGGGAACGGACAGGCACCGGGGAGCTGTTTTTT
V: TRBV5-4; size: -; J: TRBJ1-1; length: 13; D: -; CDR3: CATRRGKNTEAFF; DNA: TGTGCCACCCGCAGGGGAAAGAACACTGAAGCTTTCTTT
V: TRBV7-2; size: -; J: TRBJ2-4; length: 16; D: TRBD1; CDR3: CASSLRGGRTKNIQYF; DNA: TGTGCCAGCAGCTTAAGAGGGGGCCGTACCAAAAACATTCAGTACTTC
V: TRBV9; size: -; J: TRBJ1-1; length: 15; D: -; CDR3: CASSAQADLNTEAFF; DNA: TGTGCCAGCAGCGCCCAGGCAGATTTGAACACTGAAGCTTTCTTT
V: TRBV11-2; size: -; J: TRBJ2-1; length: 17; D: TRBD2; CDR3: CASSQRTGTSGYNEQFF; DNA: TGTGCCAGCAGCCAAAGAACCGGGACTAGCGGTTACAATGAGCAGTTCTTC
V: TRBV5-1; size: -; J: TRBJ2-2; length: 15; D: -; CDR3: CASYLGTPNTGELFF; DNA: TGCGCCAGCTACCTCGGGACTCCCAACACCGGGGAGCTGTTTTTT